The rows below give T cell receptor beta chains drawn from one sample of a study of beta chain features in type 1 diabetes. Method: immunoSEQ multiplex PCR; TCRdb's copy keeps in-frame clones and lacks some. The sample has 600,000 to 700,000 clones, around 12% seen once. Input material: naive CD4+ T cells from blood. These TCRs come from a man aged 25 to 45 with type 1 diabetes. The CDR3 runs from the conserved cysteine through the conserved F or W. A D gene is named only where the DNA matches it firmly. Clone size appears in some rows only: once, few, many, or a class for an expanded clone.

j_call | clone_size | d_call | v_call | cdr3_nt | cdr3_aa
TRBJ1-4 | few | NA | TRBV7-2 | TGTGCCAGCAGTGCGGAGGGGGGAACTAATGAAAAACTGTTTTTT | CASSAEGGTNEKLFF
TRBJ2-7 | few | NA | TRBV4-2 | TGTGCCAGCAGCCGCTCGGGGGACACTTCCTACGAGCAGTACTTC | CASSRSGDTSYEQYF
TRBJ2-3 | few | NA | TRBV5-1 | TGCGCCAGCAGCCAGGGGCAGACAGATACGCAGTATTTT | CASSQGQTDTQYF
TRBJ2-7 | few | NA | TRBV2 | TGTGCCAGCAGGGAGGGGCTATCCTCCTACGAGCAGTACTTC | CASREGLSSYEQYF
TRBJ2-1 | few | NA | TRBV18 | TGTGCCAGCTCCCTCCTTATGGGGGAGGATGAGCAGTTCTTC | CASSLLMGEDEQFF
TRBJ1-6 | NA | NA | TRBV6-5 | TGTGCCAGCAGTTATGGTAGTGGGGTTTCACCCCTCCACTTT | CASSYGSGVSPLHF
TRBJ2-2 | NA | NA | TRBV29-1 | TGCAGCGCGATACTCGCCATAAACACCGGGGAGCTGTTTTTT | CSAILAINTGELFF
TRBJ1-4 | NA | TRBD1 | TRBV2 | TGTGCCAGCAATAGAAGACAGGGGGCGCTTGCTAATGAAAAACTGTTTTTT | CASNRRQGALANEKLFF
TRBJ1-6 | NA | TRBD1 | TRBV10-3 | TGTGCCATCAGCAGGGGGCCAAATAATTCACCCCTCCACTTT | CAISRGPNNSPLHF
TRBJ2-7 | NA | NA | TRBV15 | TGTGCCACCAGCAGAGATACCGGGACTGCACTCTACGAGCAGTACTTC | CATSRDTGTALYEQYF
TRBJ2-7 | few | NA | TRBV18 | TGTGCCAGCTCTCCTAGTCCACGACGCAGGGTAAACGAGCAGTACTTC | CASSPSPRRRVNEQYF
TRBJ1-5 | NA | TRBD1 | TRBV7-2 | TGTGCCAGCAGCCAACAGGGGAGGGTATATCAGCCCCAGCATTTT | CASSQQGRVYQPQHF
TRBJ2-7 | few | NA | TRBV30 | TGTGCCTGGAGCGGACTATACGAGCAGTACTTC | CAWSGLYEQYF
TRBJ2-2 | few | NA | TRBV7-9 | TGTGCCTCCACGGTGAACACCGGGGAGCTGTTTTTT | CASTVNTGELFF
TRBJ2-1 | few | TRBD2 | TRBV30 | TGTGCCTGGACGGCGGGGGGGAGCTCCTACAATGAGCAGTTCTTC | CAWTAGGSSYNEQFF
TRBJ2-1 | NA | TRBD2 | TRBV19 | TGTGCCACCGGGACTAGCGGGAATGAGCAGTTCTTC | CATGTSGNEQFF
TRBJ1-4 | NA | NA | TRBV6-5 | TGTGCCAGCCGCAAGCCGAATGAAAAACTGTTTTTT | CASRKPNEKLFF
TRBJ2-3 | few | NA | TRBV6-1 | TGTGCCAGCAGTGAAGCGCCATATACGCAGTATTTT | CASSEAPYTQYF